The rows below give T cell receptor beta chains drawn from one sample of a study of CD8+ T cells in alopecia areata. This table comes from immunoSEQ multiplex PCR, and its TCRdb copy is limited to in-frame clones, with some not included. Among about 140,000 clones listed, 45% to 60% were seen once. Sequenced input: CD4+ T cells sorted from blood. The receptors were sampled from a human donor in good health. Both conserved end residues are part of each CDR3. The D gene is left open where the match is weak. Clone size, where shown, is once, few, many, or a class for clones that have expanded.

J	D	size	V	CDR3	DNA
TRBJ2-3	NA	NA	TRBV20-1	CSARFVSAQYF	TGCAGTGCTAGATTCGTCTCGGCGCAGTATTTT
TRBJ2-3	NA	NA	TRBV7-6	CASSPDLATDTQYF	TGTGCCAGCAGCCCGGACTTGGCCACAGATACGCAGTATTTT
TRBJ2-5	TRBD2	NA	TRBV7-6	CASIQTSSSGETQYF	TGTGCCAGCATTCAGACTAGCTCGTCGGGGGAGACCCAGTACTTC
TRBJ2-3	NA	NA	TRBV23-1	CASSQSFWRQANTDTQYF	TGCGCCAGCAGTCAATCTTTTTGGAGACAGGCTAACACAGATACGCAGTATTTT
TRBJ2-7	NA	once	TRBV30	CAWKPPRPRSSYEQYF	TGTGCCTGGAAACCCCCCCGACCCAGGAGCTCCTACGAGCAGTACTTC
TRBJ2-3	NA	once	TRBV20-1	CRPAGDTQYF	TGCAGGCCAGCTGGAGATACGCAGTATTTT
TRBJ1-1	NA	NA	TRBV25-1	CASSDRVNTEAFF	TGTGCCAGCAGTGACAGGGTGAACACTGAAGCTTTCTTT
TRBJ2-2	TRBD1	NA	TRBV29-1	CSAGTGGTGELFF	TGCAGCGCAGGGACAGGGGGCACCGGGGAGCTGTTTTTT
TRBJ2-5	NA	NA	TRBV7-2	CASSLRGGIETQYF	TGTGCCAGCAGCTTACGAGGGGGGATAGAGACCCAGTACTTC
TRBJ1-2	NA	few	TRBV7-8	CASSLGGANYGYTF	TGTGCCAGCAGCTTAGGGGGAGCTAACTATGGCTACACCTTC
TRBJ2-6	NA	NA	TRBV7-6	CASSLVGANVLTF	TGTGCCAGCAGCTTAGTTGGGGCCAACGTCCTGACTTTC
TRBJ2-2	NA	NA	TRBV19	CASSISRNTGELFF	TGTGCCAGTAGTATCTCCAGGAACACCGGGGAGCTGTTTTTT
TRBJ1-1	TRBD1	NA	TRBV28	CASRTSQGNSEAFF	TGTGCCAGCAGGACATCACAGGGGAACTCTGAAGCTTTCTTT
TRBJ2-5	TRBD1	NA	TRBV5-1	CASSAGQGYQETQYF	TGCGCCAGCAGTGCGGGACAGGGGTACCAAGAGACCCAGTACTTC
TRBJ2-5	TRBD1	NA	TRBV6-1	CASSERAGGVTVETQYF	TGTGCCAGCAGTGAAAGAGCAGGGGGAGTGACAGTAGAGACCCAGTACTTC
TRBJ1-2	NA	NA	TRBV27	CASSLPPDCF	TGTGCCAGCAGTTTACCGCCGGACTGCTTC
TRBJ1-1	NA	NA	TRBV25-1	CASSGQYSNTEAFF	TGTGCCAGCAGTGGACAGTATTCGAACACTGAAGCTTTCTTT
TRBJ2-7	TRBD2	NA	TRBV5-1	CASSPWGGSYEQYF	TGCGCCAGCAGCCCCTGGGGGGGTTCCTACGAGCAGTACTTC
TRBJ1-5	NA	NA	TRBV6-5	CASSLANRPNQPQHF	TGTGCCAGCAGCCTCGCCAACCGCCCAAATCAGCCCCAGCATTTT
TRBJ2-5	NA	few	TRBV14	CASSQAGLGWETQYF	TGTGCCAGCAGCCAAGCGGGACTTGGATGGGAGACCCAGTACTTC
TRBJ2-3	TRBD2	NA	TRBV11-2	CASRRWGLAGGADTQYF	TGTGCCAGCAGACGTTGGGGACTAGCGGGAGGGGCAGATACGCAGTATTTT
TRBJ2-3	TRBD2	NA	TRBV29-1	CSVVREGTDTQYF	TGCAGCGTTGTGCGGGAGGGCACAGATACGCAGTATTTT
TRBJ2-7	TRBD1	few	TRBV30	CAWSKGTGAVEQYF	TGTGCCTGGAGTAAGGGGACAGGGGCGGTCGAGCAGTACTTC
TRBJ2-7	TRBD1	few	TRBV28	CASSLAGTGGREQYF	TGTGCCAGCAGTTTGGCCGGGACAGGGGGTCGGGAGCAGTACTTC
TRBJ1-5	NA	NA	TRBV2	CASGTGNQPQHF	TGTGCCAGCGGTACAGGCAATCAGCCCCAGCATTTT
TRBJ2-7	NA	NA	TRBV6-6	CASRPRGQGIYEQYF	TGTGCCAGCAGACCCAGGGGACAAGGAATCTACGAGCAGTACTTC
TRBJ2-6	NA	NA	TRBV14	CASSLTDWGVGANVLTF	TGTGCCAGCAGCCTTACAGACTGGGGCGTTGGGGCCAACGTCCTGACTTTC
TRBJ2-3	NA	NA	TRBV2	CASRILADTQYF	TGTGCCAGCAGGATACTAGCAGATACGCAGTATTTT
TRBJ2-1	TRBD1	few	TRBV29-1	CSGGTGGSYNEQFF	TGCAGCGGCGGGACAGGGGGGTCCTACAATGAGCAGTTCTTC
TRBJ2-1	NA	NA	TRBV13	CASSLRGRGPYNEQFF	TGTGCCAGCAGCTTAAGGGGAAGGGGACCCTACAATGAGCAGTTCTTC
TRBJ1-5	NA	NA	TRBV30	CAWSARTAQPQHF	TGTGCCTGGAGTGCACGAACAGCACAGCCCCAGCATTTT
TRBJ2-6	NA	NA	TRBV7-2	CASSFRGSTGANVLTF	TGTGCCAGCAGCTTTCGGGGAAGTACTGGGGCCAACGTCCTGACTTTC
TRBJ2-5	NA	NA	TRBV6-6	CASSYLSSGTQYF	TGTGCCAGCAGTTACCTCAGTTCGGGGACCCAGTACTTC
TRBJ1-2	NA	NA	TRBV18	CASSRAGPNYGYTF	TGTGCCAGCTCACGGGCAGGGCCGAACTATGGCTACACCTTC
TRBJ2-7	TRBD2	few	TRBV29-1	CSVVVGSGVEQYF	TGCAGCGTTGTAGTCGGGAGCGGGGTCGAGCAGTACTTC
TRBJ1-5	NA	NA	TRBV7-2	CASSLVRGLNQPQHF	TGTGCCAGCAGCTTAGTGAGGGGTCTCAATCAGCCCCAGCATTTT
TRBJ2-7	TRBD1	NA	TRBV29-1	CSVWTGHSYEQYF	TGCAGCGTCTGGACAGGGCACTCCTACGAGCAGTACTTC
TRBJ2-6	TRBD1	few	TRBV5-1	CASSAETGTGGSVLTF	TGCGCCAGCAGCGCCGAGACGGGGACAGGGGGCAGCGTCCTGACTTTC
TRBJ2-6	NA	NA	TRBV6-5	CASSTAGANVLTF	TGTGCCAGCAGTACGGCTGGGGCCAACGTCCTGACTTTC